The 20 T cell receptor beta chains reported below all come from one sample, sequenced in a study of T-cell memory formation after mild COVID-19. TCRdb re-derived calls from the 5' RACE reads in MiXCR, one entry per CDR3 protein. Of some 320,000 distinct CDR3 sequences in the sample, around an eighth were seen once. The specimen sequenced was PBMCs or a T cell subset sorted from them (not recorded which). All receptors derive from a young man who had mild COVID-19 (a few samples of this study predate the infection). Cell type and time point are not known.

This clonotype has just a few counts. The rearrangement joins TRBV5-1 to TRBJ1-1; 12 bases line up with TRBD1. J lost 1 base, V lost 4 bases, and 11 bases had no gene match. Germline assignment: CDR1 SGHRS and CDR2 YFSETQ. The CDR3 contains 18 residues. The DNA of the CDR3 is TGCGCCAGCAGCATACCTTCAGGGACAGGGGGCTGGAACACTGAAGCTTTCTTT. It specifies CASSIPSGTGGWNTEAFF. Full variable domain (missing parts from reference TRBV5-1 and TRBJ1-1): KAGVTQTPRYLIKTRGQQVTLSCSPISGHRSVSWYQQTPGQGLQFLFEYFSETQRNKGNFPGRFSGRQFSNSRSEMNVSTLELGDSALYLCASSIPSGTGGWNTEAFFGQGTRLTVV.

J is TRBJ2-7 and V is TRBV4-1, with D possibly TRBD1 on 6 matching bases. Trimming took 3 bases from V and 2 from J, leaving 14 bases between them. The CDR3 extends over 15 amino acids. Germline CDR1 is MGHRA and CDR2 is YSYEKL. The CDR3 DNA sequence: TGCGCCAGCAGCCATGGGGGCCTCCTCCCCTACGAGCAGTACGTC. Translating gives CASSHGGLLPYEQYV.

This sequence joins TRBV4-1 and TRBJ1-5; D remains unclear. Looked up from germline, CDR1 is MGHRA and CDR2 is YSYEKL. The CDR3 is 15 amino acids. Deletions cut 0 bases from V and 9 bases from J, with 15 bases between. This CDR3 reads CASSQDITLFWPQHF. The CDR3 DNA sequence: TGCGCCAGCAGCCAAGACATCACCCTTTTTTGGCCCCAGCATTTT.

The chain couples TRBV5-5 to TRBJ2-1, with no clear D. CDR1 is SGHKS and CDR2 is YYEKEE in the germline V gene (reference sequence). Trimming removed 4 bases from V and 7 bases from J, with 18 bases in between. The CDR3 extends over 15 amino acids. The CDR3 coding sequence is TGTGCCAGCAGCCCGCAGCCGGCTAGGGTAAATGAGCAGTTCTTC. It yields the protein CASSPQPARVNEQFF.

This clonotype was observed a few times. This chain joins TRBV9 and TRBJ1-2; D possibly corresponds to TRBD1 (6 bases). The germline gives CDR1 SGDLS, CDR2 YYNGEE. This CDR3 contains 13 residues. V was clipped by 3 bases and J by 4 bases, with 10 bases between them. CDR3 region: CASSATGSYGYTF. The CDR3 DNA follows: TGTGCCAGCAGCGCGACAGGATCCTATGGCTACACCTTC.

This clonotype turned up a few times. The gene calls are TRBV9 and TRBJ1-1; 7 nucleotides line up with TRBD1. Germline loops: CDR1 SGDLS, CDR2 YYNGEE. This CDR3 region has 13 residues. The ends lost 0 bases at V and 5 bases at J; junction bases unmatched: 1. The CDR3 loop is CASSVARGTEAFF. The CDR3 DNA follows: TGTGCCAGCAGCGTAGCCAGGGGGACTGAAGCTTTCTTT.

This clonotype was counted only a few times. The chain joins TRBV28 to TRBJ1-3; D may be TRBD1 (5 bases). Germline assignment: CDR1 MDHEN and CDR2 SYDVKM. CDR3 size: 12 residues. Trimming took off 8 bases at V and 3 bases at J, with 8 bases between the two ends. Here the CDR3 reads CASGTFGNTIYF. For the CDR3, the DNA is TGTGCCAGCGGGACGTTTGGAAACACCATATATTTT.

This clonotype was recorded at least ten times. The chain employs TRBV10-3 and TRBJ1-3; D gene ambiguous. Trimming removed 10 bases at V and 4 bases at J, with 14 bases between. The CDR3 consists of 13 residues. Looked up from germline, CDR1 is ENHRY and CDR2 is SYGVKD. The CDR3 is CASIPASGNTIYF. The CDR3, as DNA: TGTGCCAGTATTCCAGCGTCCGGAAACACCATATATTTT.

Ten or more counts support this clonotype. CDR3 residues: CASSLAMASGFPGELFF. CDR3 coding DNA: TGTGCCAGCAGCTTGGCGATGGCGTCAGGGTTTCCCGGGGAGCTGTTTTTT. The gene calls are TRBV5-5 and TRBJ2-2; a possible D gene is TRBD1 (5 bases). V was shortened by 0 bases and J by 6 bases, with 18 bases between the two germline ends. The length of the CDR3 is 17 residues. Germline CDR1 and CDR2: SGHKS and YYEKEE (reference sequence).

J is TRBJ2-2 and V is TRBV30; D unclear. Trimming took off 2 bases at V and 7 bases at J, with 8 bases between the two ends. The length of the CDR3 is 12 residues. Germline-derived CDR1 and CDR2 are GTSNPN and SVGIG (reference sequence). CDR3 protein: CAWSIDVGELFF. In DNA form, the CDR3 reads TGTGCCTGGAGTATTGACGTCGGGGAGCTGTTTTTT. The variable domain in full, completed from reference TRBV30 and TRBJ2-2, reads SQTIHQWPATLVQPVGSPLSLECTVEGTSNPNLYWYRQAAGRGLQLLFYSVGIGQISSEVPQNLSASRPQDRQFILSSKKLLLSDSGFYLCAWSIDVGELFFGEGSRLTVL.

This chain uses TRBV7-2 with TRBJ2-4; a possible D gene is TRBD2 (6 bases). The CDR3 runs 15 residues. Germline assignment: CDR1 SGHTA and CDR2 FQGNSA. Trimming removed 5 bases from V and 1 base from J, with 12 bases in between. This CDR3 is CASSVSGGAKNIQYF. CDR3 DNA: TGTGCCAGCAGCGTCAGCGGAGGGGCCAAAAACATTCAGTACTTC.

This chain links TRBV12-5 with TRBJ1-2; D gene ambiguous. Per the germline V gene, CDR1 is LGHNT and CDR2 is FRNRAP. The CDR3 spans 14 residues. Trimming took off 10 bases at V and 4 bases at J, with 19 bases between the two ends. The CDR3 DNA is TGTGCTACTAGAACCGGGGAAGGTCGCTATGGCTACACCTTC. It is translated as CATRTGEGRYGYTF.

J is TRBJ2-3 and V is TRBV10-3, with 11 bases that match TRBD1. CDR1 and CDR2 from the germline V gene are ENHRY and SYGVKD. V shed 4 bases and J 4 bases; nucleotides not matched to a gene: 4. The CDR3 contains 15 residues. The DNA of the CDR3 is TGTGCCATCAGTGCCGGACAGGGGGCAGCAGATACGCAGTATTTT. It codes for CAISAGQGAADTQYF.

This chain connects TRBV7-3 to TRBJ2-6, with a tentative D call TRBD1 (6 bases). Germline V lookup: CDR1 SGHTA, CDR2 FQGTGA. Trimming left V 5 bases short and J 2 bases short, with 16 bases between. CDR3 length: 17 amino acids. In nucleotides, the CDR3 is TGTGCCAGCAGCCGATTTACAGGGACGGCTGGGGCCAACGTCCTGACTTTC. Amino acid sequence: CASSRFTGTAGANVLTF.

As regards this clonotype: At one end, the junction sequence differs from germline, possibly due to a read error. For the CDR3, the DNA is TGTGCCAGCACTTTACGCCGGGACAGCCTTAATGAAAAACTGTTTTTT. Translated, it gives CASTLRRDSLNEKLFF. The V and J genes are TRBV12-3 or TRBV12-4 and TRBJ1-4, with 7 nucleotides matching TRBD1. The CDR3 extends over 16 amino acids.

This clonotype was observed many times. The gene calls are TRBV29-1 and TRBJ2-3, with a tentative D call TRBD2 (6 bases). CDR3 size: 14 residues. V dropped 6 bases and J dropped 3 bases, with 16 bases sitting between them. Germline-derived CDR1 and CDR2 are SQVTM and ANQGSEA. The DNA for the CDR3 is TGCAGCGTCCTTTTGGGGGGTGGGACAGATACGCAGTATTTT. It yields the protein CSVLLGGGTDTQYF.

In nucleotides, the CDR3 is TGTGCCAGCAGCCGTGGACGGGACCATCAGCCCCAGCATTTT. Its translation is CASSRGRDHQPQHF. The rearrangement joins TRBV12-3 or TRBV12-4 to TRBJ1-5; D possibly corresponds to TRBD1 (5 bases). The ends were cut back, 6 bases at V and 5 bases at J, with 14 bases in the middle. This CDR3 comprises 14 residues.

This clonotype has only a few counts. V is TRBV12-3 or TRBV12-4 and J is TRBJ1-5; D is uncertain. The CDR3 spans 12 residues. V lost 3 bases to trimming and J lost 6 bases, with 6 bases between them. The CDR3 protein is CASSFNAQPQHF. CDR3 sequence (DNA): TGTGCCAGCAGTTTTAATGCTCAGCCCCAGCATTTT.

This clonotype appeared a few times. This chain connects TRBV7-9 to TRBJ2-1, with 12 bases aligning to TRBD2. Trimming removed 5 bases from V and 12 bases from J; junction bases left unmatched: 11. The CDR3 consists of 15 residues. Germline assignment: CDR1 SEHNR and CDR2 FQNEAQ (reference sequence). The CDR3 coding sequence is TGTGCCAGCAGCGTGCTAGCGGGGGGGCATACGGTGCAGTTCTTC. Translated: CASSVLAGGHTVQFF.

This chain uses TRBV5-1 with TRBJ2-1; 7 bases agree with TRBD1. The CDR3 extends over 15 amino acids. V trimming: 4 bases; J trimming: 0 bases; junction bases outside the gene matches: 4. Germline CDR1 SGHRS, CDR2 YFSETQ. The CDR3 here is CASSTQGSSYNEQFF. In nucleotides, the CDR3 is TGCGCCAGCAGCACACAGGGGAGCTCCTACAATGAGCAGTTCTTC.